This TCR beta chain was sequenced in a study of preoperative IRX-2 immunotherapy in early breast cancer. The germline CDR1 and CDR2 sequences are MNHGY and SAAAGT. The CDR3 is 15 residues long. V dropped 10 bases and J dropped 2; count of bases not matched to a gene: 14. Specified treatment: preoperative locoregional IRX-2 cytokine immunotherapy. This phase Ib study tested locoregional IRX-2 cytokine immunotherapy given before surgery. Clones were read by immunoSEQ multiplex PCR, and TCRdb kept only the in-frame ones, dropping some. The data hold 90,000 to 100,000 clones, with just over 85% observed a single time.

The input for sequencing was tumor tissue, taken after IRX-2 immunotherapy. This receptor was taken from a human donor with breast cancer. The rearrangement uses TRBV6-8 and TRBJ2-7; TRBD2 matches at 7 bases. The CDR3 sequence is CAINDGGRSAYEQYF. CDR3 DNA sequence: TGTGCCATCAACGACGGCGGGAGAAGCGCCTACGAGCAGTACTTC.